This T cell receptor (beta chain) was recovered during a study of T-cell reconstitution after alpha-beta-depleted transplantation in children. Concerning this clonotype: The antigen is unknown.

The CDR3 has 13 residues. Germline lookup yields CDR1 SEHNR and CDR2 FQNEAQ (reference sequence). Trimming left V 7 bases short and J 4 bases short, with 13 bases between. A library of TCRbeta sequences, prepared with unique molecular identifiers, was generated. TCRdb analysed the PCR reads with MiXCR anew, one entry per CDR3 protein. The sample consists of 670,000 or so distinct CDR3 sequences, around 13% of them appearing once. Whole-study findings and limits: Several hundred graft clones that had expanded were reportedly the source of alpha-beta T cells about two months after transplant. Hyperexpanded clones declined; after one year, newly produced T cells mostly supplied diversity.

J is TRBJ1-1 and V is TRBV7-9; TRBD1 is a possible D gene (5 bases). The origin of this receptor is a girl aged 2-10 years with congenital amegakaryocytic thrombocytopenia, due to receive a stem cell transplant. Sample: PBMCs, taken before TCRalphabeta/CD19-depleted stem cell transplant. CDR3 region: CASTLGAGTEAFF. CDR3 bases: TGTGCCAGCACCCTAGGGGCTGGCACTGAAGCTTTCTTT.